This T cell receptor beta chain was recorded in a study of CD8 T cells in ankylosing spondylitis. Germline CDR1 reads DFQATT; CDR2 reads SNEGSKA (reference sequence). This CDR3 is built from 12 residues. Trimming pared 5 bases from V and 3 bases from J, leaving 10 bases between. As the method for making TCR beta libraries, quantitative 5'-RACE with molecular barcodes was used. Using its own MiXCR run on the 5' RACE reads, TCRdb lists one record per CDR3 protein. The data show more than 150,000 distinct CDR3 sequences, roughly 13% seen once. Findings and caveats of the study: Disease-linked clones had a CD8+ phenotype and relatively low frequency in peripheral blood. Several of the motif variants were reported before in synovial fluid and blood from reactive arthritis. Characteristic, it appeared, of ankylosing spondylitis blood was a TCR beta motif of seven or eight highly homologous variants.

Comment on this clonotype: Its target is unknown.

This clonotype was sampled from a male donor with ankylosing spondylitis or in good health (not recorded which). The chain recombines TRBV20-1 with TRBJ1-2; the D gene is possibly TRBD1 (5 bases). Sequencing was done on a sample of blood, either unsorted or a sorted T cell fraction (not recorded which). CDR3 in amino acids: CSAAGGHYGYTF. In nucleotides, the CDR3 is TGCAGTGCTGCTGGGGGACACTATGGCTACACCTTC.